This T cell receptor beta chain came from a study of blood T cells in healthy people across ages. CDR1 and CDR2 from the germline V gene are MGHRA and YSYEKL. CDR3 size: 17 residues. V lost 0 bases and J lost 5, with 18 bases in between. Study findings and constraints: Diversity was higher, and naive CD4+ cells more numerous, in long-lived donors than in aged donors. Per million T cells, TCR beta diversity dropped about linearly as age rose. No conclusive comparison of naive versus antigen-experienced cells was possible with unsorted PBMCs.

For the second PCR, which ran for roughly 6 to 12 cycles, a sample-barcoded 5' primer and a J-beta primer mix were used. Each cDNA molecule was tagged by a template-switch adaptor with 12 random nucleotides. TCRdb fed the 5' RACE reads into MiXCR, producing one record per CDR3 protein. The sample yields about 640,000 distinct CDR3 sequences, approximately 50% seen once. This clonotype was observed a handful of times. Its antigen remains unknown. Sequenced sample: blood. This chain connects TRBV4-1 to TRBJ2-3; D is undetermined. The clonotype comes from a man aged 60 to 69 in good health. The CDR3 here is CASSQDTSAGKVDTQYF. CDR3 DNA sequence: TGCGCCAGCAGCCAAGATACCTCGGCTGGTAAGGTAGATACGCAGTATTTT.